This entry is about one TCR beta chain. Its antigen is unknown. Nothing much larger sits one base from this clone, and base qualities are not available. These data come from a study of T cells in placental villitis. For the wider study: Two of the control placentae were obtained from preterm deliveries, but no significant pathology was found on examination. The study tested an allograft-versus-infection hypothesis by comparing placental TCR-beta repertoires in villitis of unknown etiology, unaffected controls matched for gestational age, and infectious villitis.

The immunoSEQ v4 bias-controlled multiplex PCR assay, performed blinded to group allocation, was used to amplify TCR-beta CDR3 regions from genomic DNA. To estimate nucleated cell and T cell quantities per sample, reference gene primers were included together with the TCR-beta primers. Sequencing of the libraries was performed on an Illumina MiSeq with a 100-cycle paired-end protocol. Regarding the original processing steps: The immunoSEQ Analyzer software was used to calculate diversity and richness, with richness measured by iChao1 and clonality based on Pielou evenness and Shannon diversity (range 0-1, where higher values mean less diversity). CDR3 amino acid sequences with V/J genes were queried against VDJdb for CMV, EBV and influenza A specificities using confidence 3 and substitution 2. The Morisita-Horn index was used to assess how much TCR-beta amino acid clonotypes overlapped between the villitis of unknown etiology, infectious villitis and control repertoires. TCRdb's version of the immuneACCESS table is confined to in-frame rearrangements and falls short of the full clone set. An unresolved V gene accounts for under half of the shortfall where checked; the remainder is of unknown origin. The D gene and trimming were derived from the DNA, and the V and J assignments and clone size from that table. This sample has about 700 clones in its table, and 98% of those were observed once. The ten largest clones take up roughly 3% of the sample.

Findings and caveats that apply to the study as a whole: Small amounts of decidua were contained in the paraffin blocks, so some of the captured T cells, especially in controls, may have been decidual rather than villous infiltrates. Bulk tissue sequencing could not distinguish helper, regulatory or cytotoxic T cells, nor maternal versus fetal T cells, and excluded gamma-delta receptors. Clonality was higher in villitis of unknown etiology placentae than in controls (median roughly 0.062 versus 0.0066, p=0.0025), which points to clonal expansion. CMV-specific clone frequencies were lower in villitis of unknown etiology than in infectious CMV cases (roughly 0.00093 vs 0.011), and villitis of unknown etiology did not differ from controls on this measure.

Around nine placentae without villitis served as controls and were matched to the villitis of unknown etiology cases on gestational age at delivery. After delivery, the placentae were collected and evaluated both grossly and histologically, and only then was archival tissue selected. Five 10-micron scrolls were cut from each FFPE block, and DNA was then isolated using the AllPrep DNA/RNA FFPE Tissue kit. NanoDrop was used to check DNA concentration and purity, and a Bioanalyzer was used to assess RNA quality. Sequenced material: placental tissue containing maternal and fetal cells. The receptor comes from a human donor in good health; the placental T cells may come from both mother and fetus.

The CDR3 region: CASSATGRNEKLFF. The DNA sequence is TGCGCCAGCAGCGCGACGGGACGGAATGAAAAACTGTTTTTT. The sequence joins TRBV5-1 to TRBJ1-4; D gene: possibly TRBD1, on 5 matching bases. CDR1 and CDR2 (SGHRS, YFSETQ) derive from the germline V gene. The germline ends are 12 bases apart after V is trimmed by 4 bases and J by 5 bases. The CDR3 measures 14 amino acids from cysteine to phenylalanine. The kept DNA is CDR3 alone, 42 bases in frame from the first base.